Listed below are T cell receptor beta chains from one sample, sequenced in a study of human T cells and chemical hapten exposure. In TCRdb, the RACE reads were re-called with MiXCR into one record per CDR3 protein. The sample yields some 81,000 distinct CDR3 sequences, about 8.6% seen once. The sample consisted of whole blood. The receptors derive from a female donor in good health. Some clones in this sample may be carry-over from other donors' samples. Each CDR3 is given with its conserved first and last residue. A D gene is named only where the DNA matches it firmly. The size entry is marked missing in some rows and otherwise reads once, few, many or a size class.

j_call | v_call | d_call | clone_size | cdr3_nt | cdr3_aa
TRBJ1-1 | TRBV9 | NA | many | TGTGCCAGCAGCGTAGCGTCCAACACTGAAGCTTTCTTT | CASSVASNTEAFF
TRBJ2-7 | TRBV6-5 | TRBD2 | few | TGTGCCAGCAGTTACGGGACTAGCGGGGTCTGGGAGCAGTACTTC | CASSYGTSGVWEQYF
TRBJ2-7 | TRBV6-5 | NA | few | TGTGCCAGCAGTTACTCATTTCACAGCTCCGACGAGCAGTACTTC | CASSYSFHSSDEQYF
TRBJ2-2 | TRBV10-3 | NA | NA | TGTGCCATCGCGACGGGGCCCCCGGGGTCGGCCGGGGAGCTGTTTTTT | CAIATGPPGSAGELFF
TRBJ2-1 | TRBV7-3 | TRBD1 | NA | TGTGCCAGCAGCTTAGGACAGGGATGGTACAATGAGCAGTTCTTC | CASSLGQGWYNEQFF
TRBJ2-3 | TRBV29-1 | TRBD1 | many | TGCAGCGTTGGAGGACAGGGGACCACTAGCACAGATACGCAGTATTTT | CSVGGQGTTSTDTQYF
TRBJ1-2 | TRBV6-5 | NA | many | TGTGCCAGCAGCTTGGGCGGTCCCAGAGGCTATGGCTACACCTTC | CASSLGGPRGYGYTF
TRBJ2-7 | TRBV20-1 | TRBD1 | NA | TGCAGTGCTAGAGATGTACAGGGGGGATACGAGCAGTACTTC | CSARDVQGGYEQYF
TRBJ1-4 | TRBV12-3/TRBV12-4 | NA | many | TGTGCCAGCAGTTTAGCAGCCAGAACGATAGAAAAACTGTTTTTT | CASSLAARTIEKLFF
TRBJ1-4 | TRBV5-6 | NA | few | TGTGCCAGCAGCCGCCTGGGTCCACAGGAGGAGGAAAAACTGTTTTTT | CASSRLGPQEEEKLFF
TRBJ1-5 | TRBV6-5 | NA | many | TGTGCCAGCAGTCCCGTACGTCTTGGGCCCCAGCATTTT | CASSPVRLGPQHF
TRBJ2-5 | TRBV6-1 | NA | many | TGTGCCAGCAGTGAAGGTCCCCTCGGTACGGAGACCCAGTACTTC | CASSEGPLGTETQYF
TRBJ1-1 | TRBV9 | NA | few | TGTGCCAGCGACTCGACAGGCAACACTGAAGCTTTCTTT | CASDSTGNTEAFF
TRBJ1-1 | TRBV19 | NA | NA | TGTGCCAGTAGTATAACAGGGCTGAACACTGAAGCTTTCTTT | CASSITGLNTEAFF
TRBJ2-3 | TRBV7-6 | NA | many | TGTGCCAGCAGCTTAACCGGTAGAGATACGCAGTATTTT | CASSLTGRDTQYF
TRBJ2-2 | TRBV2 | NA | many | TGTGCCAGCAGTTCACAGGGAGTGTACACCGGGGAGCTGTTTTTT | CASSSQGVYTGELFF
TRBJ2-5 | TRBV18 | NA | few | TGTGCCAGCTCACCACAGCCCCCCGAGACCCAGTACTTC | CASSPQPPETQYF
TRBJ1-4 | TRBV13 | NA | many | TGTGCCAGCAGCTTAGGGCGAATACGACCTAATGAAAAACTGTTTTTT | CASSLGRIRPNEKLFF
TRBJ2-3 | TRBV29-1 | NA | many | TGCAGCGTCCCAGGCGACTACACAGATACGCAGTATTTT | CSVPGDYTDTQYF
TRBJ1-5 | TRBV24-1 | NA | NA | TGTGCCACCTCGTCGGAGAGGAATCAGCCCCAGCATTTT | CATSSERNQPQHF
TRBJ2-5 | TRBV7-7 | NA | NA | TGTGCTAGCAGCCCCGGGGACGGCCGTGCCAAGACCCAGTACTTC | CASSPGDGRAKTQYF
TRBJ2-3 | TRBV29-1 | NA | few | TGCAGCGTTGGAGGTGGGGGCCGTACTAGCACAGATACGCAGTATTTT | CSVGGGGRTSTDTQYF
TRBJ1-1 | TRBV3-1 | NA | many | TGTGCCAGCAGCCAAGATGGGGGGGCACCTAACACTGAAGCTTTCTTT | CASSQDGGAPNTEAFF
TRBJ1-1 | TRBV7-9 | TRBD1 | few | TGTGCCAGCAGCTTATTGACAGGGGTCACTGAAGCTTTCTTT | CASSLLTGVTEAFF
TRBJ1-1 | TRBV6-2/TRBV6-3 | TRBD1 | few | TGTGCCAGCAGCCATACGCCCCCGACAGGGTCGGGCCTGAACACTGAAGCTTTCTTT | CASSHTPPTGSGLNTEAFF
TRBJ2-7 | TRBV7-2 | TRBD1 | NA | TGTGCCAGCAGCTCAAGGACAGGGGGCCCCTACGAGCAGTACTTC | CASSSRTGGPYEQYF
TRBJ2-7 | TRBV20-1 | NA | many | TGCAGTGCCGACGGGGGGCCAACTTTGTCCTACGAGCAGTACTTC | CSADGGPTLSYEQYF